These 14 T cell receptor beta chains came from one sample sequenced in a study of T cell changes during pregnancy in multiple sclerosis. Profiled with immunoSEQ multiplex PCR; TCRdb holds only in-frame clones, not every one. The sample includes around 39,000 clones, 88% of them seen just once. The sequenced sample was CD4+ T cells from peripheral blood mononuclear cells, obtained before pregnancy. All receptors come from a female donor with multiple sclerosis, enrolled in a pregnancy study.

The table lists this clone with a count of one. The rearrangement joins TRBV7-3 to TRBJ2-2, with D maybe TRBD1 (6 bases). Germline CDR1 and CDR2: SGHTA and FQGTGA. This CDR3 is built from 14 residues. V dropped 4 bases and J dropped 3 bases, with 9 bases sitting between them. CDR3: CASSSGDDTGELFF. CDR3 DNA: TGTGCCAGCAGCTCAGGGGATGACACCGGGGAGCTGTTTTTT.

This sequence joins TRBV11-2 and TRBJ1-1; no reliable D call. This CDR3 has 11 amino acids. Germline assignment: CDR1 SGHAT and CDR2 FQNNGV. V gave up 5 bases and J gave up 3 bases, with 4 bases separating them. The CDR3 bases are TGTGCCAGCAGCCCTTACACTGAAGCTTTCTTT. This sequence encodes CASSPYTEAFF.

This clone was observed a handful of times. The CDR3 protein is CASSQATGTGDEKLFF. The CDR3 DNA is TGTGCCAGCAGCCAGGCGACCGGGACAGGGGATGAAAAACTGTTTTTT. V gene TRBV4-2 combines with J gene TRBJ1-4; TRBD1 matches at 10 bases. The CDR3 totals 16 residues. V was clipped by 3 bases and J by 6 bases; unmatched bases: 7. Germline CDR1 LGHNA, CDR2 YNFKEQ.

This clone was recorded only once. V is TRBV4-1 and J is TRBJ1-1, with 8 bases matching TRBD1. Germline assignment: CDR1 MGHRA and CDR2 YSYEKL. This CDR3 spans 17 amino acids. V was pared by 2 bases and J by 1 base, with 9 bases of the junction left unmatched. The CDR3 DNA reads as TGCGCCAGCAGCCAAACCCGGGACAGGCAGAAGAACACTGAAGCTTTCTTT. Its translation: CASSQTRDRQKNTEAFF.

Concerning this clone: One base away lies a much larger clone, so this may be a sequencing read error. Within the sample, other DNA sequences also encode this same CDR3. The chain couples TRBV5-6 to TRBJ2-5, with D tentatively TRBD1 (6 bases). Trimming stripped 4 bases from V and 0 bases from J, with 7 bases between. Germline assignment: CDR1 SGHDT and CDR2 YYEEEE. This CDR3 contains 13 residues. This CDR3 is CASSPGDQETQYF. CDR3 in DNA: TGTGCCAGCAGCCCAGGGGACCAAGAGACCCAGTACTTC.

The rearrangement uses TRBV5-1 and TRBJ2-7, with 7 bases identical to TRBD2. V trimming: 0 bases; J trimming: 2 bases; junction bases outside the gene matches: 5. This CDR3 comprises 15 residues. Germline CDR1 reads SGHRS; CDR2 reads YFSETQ. CDR3 DNA sequence: TGCGCCAGCAGCTTGGAGGTGGGAGGGCCCTACGAGCAGTACTTC. This sequence encodes CASSLEVGGPYEQYF.

The chain has TRBV7-9 and TRBJ1-2, with a possible D match to TRBD1 (6 bases). Trimming stripped 5 bases from V and 2 bases from J, with 9 bases between. Germline V gene sequence: CDR1 SEHNR, CDR2 FQNEAQ (reference sequence). This CDR3 region has 13 residues. In DNA, the CDR3 is TGTGCCAGCAGCCGGGACACGAACTATGGCTACACCTTC. Translation: CASSRDTNYGYTF.

V and J are TRBV5-6 and TRBJ1-1, with 8 bases fitting TRBD1. The germline CDR1 and CDR2 sequences are SGHDT and YYEEEE. The CDR3 extends over 16 amino acids. With 1 base clipped from V and 2 bases from J, the junction kept 7 bases outside the gene matches. The CDR3 loop reads CASSLQGQGENTEAFF. For the CDR3, the DNA is TGTGCCAGCAGCTTGCAAGGACAGGGAGAAAACACTGAAGCTTTCTTT.

The sample holds a few counts of this clone. The chain combines TRBV5-1 with TRBJ2-3; the D gene is possibly TRBD2 (5 bases). In germline, CDR1 is SGHRS, CDR2 YFSETQ. The V end lost 4 bases, the J end lost 3 bases, and 12 bases lay between the germline ends. CDR3 length: 14 amino acids. CDR3 protein: CASSDARGTDTQYF. In DNA, the CDR3 is TGCGCCAGCAGCGACGCGCGAGGGACAGATACGCAGTATTTT.

This clone has just a few counts. The rearrangement joins TRBV5-4 to TRBJ2-1; TRBD2 matches 14 bases. The CDR3 extends over 17 amino acids. With 4 bases clipped from V and 5 bases from J, the junction kept 8 bases outside the gene matches. CDR1 SGHNT and CDR2 YYREEE come from the germline V gene (reference sequence). The CDR3 here is CASSPGLAGAPHNEQFF. The CDR3 DNA reads TGTGCCAGCAGCCCGGGACTAGCGGGAGCCCCCCACAATGAGCAGTTCTTC. Looking up the rest from reference TRBV5-4 and TRBJ2-1 gives the full variable domain: ETGVTQSPTHLIKTRGQQVTLRCSSQSGHNTVSWYQQALGQGPQFIFQYYREEENGRGNFPPRFSGLQFPNYSSELNVNALELDDSALYLCASSPGLAGAPHNEQFFGPGTRLTVL.

The rearrangement joins TRBV9 to TRBJ2-5; 13 bases map to TRBD2. CDR3 length: 15 amino acids. V lost 4 bases to trimming and J lost 3 bases; unmatched junction nucleotides: 3. Per the germline V gene, CDR1 is SGDLS and CDR2 is YYNGEE. CDR3 DNA sequence: TGTGCCAGCAGCATTGGACTAGCGGGAGAAGAGACCCAGTACTTC. This sequence encodes CASSIGLAGEETQYF.

The chain links TRBV2 to TRBJ2-2; TRBD1 is a possible D gene (6 bases). CDR3 size: 14 residues. The germline V gene has CDR1 SNHLY and CDR2 FYNNEI. V was pared by 2 bases and J by 4 bases, with 8 bases between. The CDR3 spells CASSETGSTGELFF. As DNA, the CDR3 is TGTGCCAGCAGTGAAACAGGGAGCACCGGGGAGCTGTTTTTT.

V and J are TRBV7-9 and TRBJ2-3; 11 bases map to TRBD2. This CDR3 is 16 amino acids long. Germline CDR1 is SEHNR and CDR2 is FQNEAQ (reference sequence). With 7 bases clipped from V and 3 bases from J, the junction kept 9 bases outside the gene matches. In DNA, the CDR3 is TGTGCCAGCACCGTACTAGCGGGAGCCAGGACAGATACGCAGTATTTT. Its protein is CASTVLAGARTDTQYF.

The chain carries TRBV7-2 and TRBJ1-1; D may be TRBD1 (6 bases). The V and J ends lost 2 bases and 10 bases respectively, with 20 bases between them. Germline CDR1 SGHTA, CDR2 FQGNSA. This CDR3 has 15 amino acids. The CDR3 region has the DNA TGTGCCAGCAGCTTACCTACCGGGACACCCTCTGTAGCTTTCTTT. Encoded protein: CASSLPTGTPSVAFF.